The 19 T cell receptor beta chains reported below all come from one sample, sequenced in a study of T cell responses to AZD1222 COVID-19 vaccine. TCRdb's copy holds only in-frame clones and misses some; the assay was immunoSEQ multiplex PCR. The profile shows about 110,000 clones, about nine tenths of them singletons. Source: peripheral blood, taken 28 days after the second AZD1222 dose. These receptors were taken from an adult who received the AZD1222 COVID-19 vaccine.

The chain has TRBV5-4 and TRBJ1-2, with a possible D match to TRBD1 (5 bases). Trimming took 0 bases from V and 9 from J, leaving 12 bases between them. The germline V gene encodes CDR1 SGHNT and CDR2 YYREEE (reference sequence). CDR3 length: 13 amino acids. The CDR3 loop reads CASSLARVARYTF. CDR3 DNA: TGTGCCAGCAGCTTGGCCAGGGTTGCTCGCTACACCTTC.

The chain links TRBV27 to TRBJ1-5, with 7 nucleotides matching TRBD1. From germline, CDR1 is MNHEY and CDR2 SMNVEV (reference sequence). With 0 bases clipped from V and 7 bases from J, the junction kept 3 bases outside the gene matches. This CDR3 region has 14 residues. The CDR3 loop is CASSLSRQGQPQHF. In DNA, the CDR3 is TGTGCCAGCAGTTTATCGAGACAGGGCCAGCCCCAGCATTTT.

This clone came up many times. This rearrangement joins TRBV25-1 to TRBJ1-5, with 9 bases identical to TRBD1. CDR1 is MGHDK, CDR2 SYGVNS, per germline. This CDR3 region has 16 residues. The V segment lost 4 bases and the J segment 6 bases; nucleotides outside the gene matches: 10. CDR3 amino acids: CASSGPGQGSFQPQHF. CDR3 DNA: TGTGCCAGCAGTGGCCCGGGACAGGGAAGCTTTCAGCCCCAGCATTTT.

The chain recombines TRBV5-8 with TRBJ1-5, with TRBD1 matching over 11 bases. V dropped 0 bases and J dropped 0; count of bases not matched to a gene: 11. CDR1 SGHTS and CDR2 YDEGEE come from the germline V gene. The CDR3 has 20 amino acids. The CDR3 DNA sequence: TGTGCCAGCAGCTTGGGTCCCGGGACAGGGGGAGGTTATAGCAATCAGCCCCAGCATTTT. Protein: CASSLGPGTGGGYSNQPQHF.

The V call is TRBV7-2, the J call TRBJ1-2; D is possibly TRBD1 (6 bases). In germline, CDR1 is SGHTA, CDR2 FQGNSA. CDR3 length: 13 residues. Trimming removed 1 base at V and 7 bases at J, with 10 bases between. CDR3 nucleotides: TGTGCCAGCAGCTTAGACAGGGACTCTGGCTACACCTTC. It is translated as CASSLDRDSGYTF.

The chain combines TRBV7-8 with TRBJ1-5, with 8 bases identical to TRBD1. V lost 5 bases to trimming and J lost 4 bases; unmatched junction nucleotides: 4. CDR3 length: 14 amino acids. The germline CDR1 and CDR2 sequences are SGHVS and FQNEAQ. The CDR3 DNA reads TGTGCCAGCAGCCCGACAGGGGCTAATCAGCCCCAGCATTTT. This codes for CASSPTGANQPQHF. The full variable domain, completed using reference TRBV7-8 and TRBJ1-5, is GAGVSQSPRYKVAKRGQDVALRCDPISGHVSLFWYQQALGQGPEFLTYFQNEAQLDKSGLPSDRFFAERPEGSVSTLKIQRTQQEDSAVYLCASSPTGANQPQHFGDGTRLSIL.

The chain couples TRBV25-1 to TRBJ1-2; the match to TRBD1 covers 7 bases. The V and J ends lost 2 bases and 3 bases, in that order; junction bases with no gene match: 9. Germline CDR1 and CDR2: MGHDK and SYGVNS. The CDR3 has 16 amino acids. CDR3 DNA sequence: TGTGCCAGCAGTGAACGCTCCGGGACAGCCTACTATGGCTACACCTTC. Its translation: CASSERSGTAYYGYTF.

The rearrangement joins TRBV6-4 to TRBJ2-7, with 8 bases fitting TRBD1. The junction had 11 bases not matched to a gene; V was cut back by 7 bases and J by 3 bases. The CDR3 loop spans 15 amino acids. CDR1 is MRHNA and CDR2 is SNTAGT in the germline V gene. The CDR3 loop is CASTYGQGDFYEQYF. Written as DNA, the CDR3 is TGTGCCAGCACCTACGGACAGGGAGACTTCTACGAGCAGTACTTC.

Only one count was recorded for this clone. The chain couples TRBV5-5 to TRBJ1-5, with no clear D. Deletions cut 0 bases from V and 5 bases from J, with 18 bases between. This CDR3 spans 17 amino acids. CDR1 and CDR2 (germline): SGHKS, YYEKEE (reference sequence). CDR3 nucleotides: TGTGCCAGCAGCTTGGCCGTGGGTAGTGGTGTCGATCAGCCCCAGCATTTT. This translates into CASSLAVGSGVDQPQHF.

CDR3 in DNA: TGTGCCAGCAGCCAAGGCGGGCGGGGGGGCCAAGAGACCCAGTACTTC. Translating it yields CASSQGGRGGQETQYF. This chain joins TRBV3-1 (or the pseudogene TRBV3-2) and TRBJ2-5; 9 nucleotides align to TRBD2. The V gene end was trimmed by 1 base and the J gene end by 1 base; junction bases not matched to a gene: 4. The CDR3 is 16 residues long. Germline-derived CDR1 and CDR2 are LGHDT and YNNKEL (reference sequence).

CDR3: CASSPGTEPYNEQFF. As DNA, the CDR3 is TGTGCCAGCAGTCCGGGGACAGAGCCCTACAATGAGCAGTTCTTC. The genes are TRBV27 and TRBJ2-1, with 7 positions matching TRBD1. Trimming at V came to 5 bases and at J to 2 bases, leaving 6 bases not matched to a gene. Germline assignment: CDR1 MNHEY and CDR2 SMNVEV (reference sequence). The CDR3 totals 15 residues.

The chain joins TRBV3-1 (or the pseudogene TRBV3-2) to TRBJ2-1; the D is unclear. Per the germline V gene, CDR1 is LGHDT and CDR2 is YNNKEL (reference sequence). The V end was cut by 8 bases, the J end by 4 bases, with 15 bases between. The CDR3 covers 14 residues. CDR3 bases: TGTGCCAGCCGTACTGGAGTTGGTTACAATGAGCAGTTCTTC. It codes for CASRTGVGYNEQFF.

The CDR3 DNA is TGCGCCAGCGCCGCCCACAGTGACGCCTACGAGCAGTACTTC. This gives the protein CASAAHSDAYEQYF. This sequence joins TRBV4-1 and TRBJ2-7; D not certain. Trimming took 8 bases from V and 2 from J, leaving 16 bases between them. The CDR3 is made up of 14 amino acids. Looked up from germline, CDR1 is MGHRA and CDR2 is YSYEKL.

This chain links TRBV11-3 with TRBJ2-7; 9 bases line up with TRBD1. The CDR3 length is 14 residues. Unmatched junction bases numbered 4, after V lost 5 bases and J lost 2 bases. Per the germline V gene, CDR1 is SGHNT and CDR2 is YENEEA. The CDR3 here is CASSPTGGTYEQYF. The CDR3 DNA reads as TGTGCCAGCAGCCCGACAGGGGGGACCTACGAGCAGTACTTC.

J is TRBJ1-4 and V is TRBV7-2; 10 bases are a match to TRBD1. Trimming at V came to 5 bases and at J to 8 bases, leaving 8 bases not matched to a gene. CDR1 and CDR2 from the germline V gene are SGHTA and FQGNSA. The CDR3 spans 15 residues. The CDR3: CASSAAGTGEEKLFF. Written as DNA, the CDR3 is TGTGCCAGCAGCGCCGCCGGGACAGGGGAAGAAAAACTGTTTTTT. Full variable domain (outside the CDR3, taken from reference TRBV7-2 and TRBJ1-4): GAGVSQSPSNKVTEKGKDVELRCDPISGHTALYWYRQSLGQGLEFLIYFQGNSAPDKSGLPSDRFSAERTGGSVSTLTIQRTQQEDSAVYLCASSAAGTGEEKLFFGSGTQLSVL.

This sequence joins TRBV5-1 and TRBJ1-3; maybe TRBD1 (6 bases). Germline V CDR1 and CDR2: SGHRS, YFSETQ. Deletions cut 0 bases from V and 6 bases from J, with 13 bases between. The CDR3 totals 15 residues. The CDR3 reads CASSLDGTGPNTIYF. In nucleotides, the CDR3 is TGCGCCAGCAGCTTGGATGGAACAGGGCCAAACACCATATATTTT.

The gene calls are TRBV15 and TRBJ2-7; TRBD1 or TRBD2 may be the D gene (5 bases each). V was clipped by 6 bases and J by 1 base, with 16 bases between them. Germline values: CDR1 LNHNV, CDR2 YYDKDF (reference sequence). The CDR3 loop spans 15 amino acids. The chain's CDR3 is CATRMYRDGSYEQYF. CDR3 DNA sequence: TGTGCCACCAGGATGTACCGGGACGGGTCCTACGAGCAGTACTTC. Based on the CDR3 plus reference TRBV15 and TRBJ2-7, the full variable domain is DAMVIQNPRYQVTQFGKPVTLSCSQTLNHNVMYWYQQKSSQAPKLLFHYYDKDFNNEADTPDNFQSRRPNTSFCFLDIRSPGLGDTAMYLCATRMYRDGSYEQYFGPGTRLTVT.

The chain couples TRBV3-1 (or the pseudogene TRBV3-2) to TRBJ2-5; TRBD1 agrees at 7 bases. V shed 4 bases and J 4 bases; nucleotides not matched to a gene: 6. This CDR3 is 14 amino acids long. CDR1 is LGHDT, CDR2 YNNKEL, per germline (reference sequence). DNA of the CDR3: TGTGCCAGCAGCCCAACAGGGGTAGGAGAGACCCAGTACTTC. Translated, it gives CASSPTGVGETQYF.

This chain links TRBV9 with TRBJ2-7; D is unresolved. V was shortened by 4 bases and J by 6 bases, with 20 bases between the two germline ends. The CDR3 totals 15 residues. Germline V gene sequence: CDR1 SGDLS, CDR2 YYNGEE. The CDR3 spells CASSPHVDLFSEQYF. DNA of the CDR3: TGTGCCAGCAGCCCCCACGTAGACCTCTTTTCCGAGCAGTACTTC. Using reference TRBV9 and TRBJ2-7 for the parts outside the CDR3, the full variable domain is DSGVTQTPKHLITATGQRVTLRCSPRSGDLSVYWYQQSLDQGLQFLIQYYNGEERAKGNILERFSAQQFPDLHSELNLSSLELGDSALYFCASSPHVDLFSEQYFGPGTRLTVT.